What follows are 15 T cell receptor beta chains derived from one specimen sequenced in a study of shared clonotypes between healthy human individuals. Data came from immunoSEQ multiplex PCR; TCRdb stores just in-frame clones and leaves some out. The sample carries about 450,000 clones, around three quarters recorded once. Specimen: PBMCs. These receptors originate from a woman aged 40 to 55 in good health. Some clones in this sample may be carry-over from other donors' samples.

As concerns this clone: Other DNA sequences within the sample encode an identical CDR3. V usage is TRBV4-2 and J usage is TRBJ1-5; the D is unclear. The V and J ends lost 0 bases and 0 bases respectively, with 0 bases between them. The CDR3 extends over 13 amino acids. Per the germline V gene, CDR1 is LGHNA and CDR2 is YNFKEQ. CDR3 protein: CASSQDSNQPQHF. CDR3 DNA sequence: TGTGCCAGCAGCCAAGATAGCAATCAGCCCCAGCATTTT.

J is TRBJ2-7 and V is TRBV7-3; TRBD1 agrees at 8 bases. Germline V gene sequence: CDR1 SGHTA, CDR2 FQGTGA. Trimming cost V 4 bases and J 6 bases; bases outside gene matches: 5. The CDR3 consists of 13 residues. This CDR3 is CASSSWTGSEQYF. In nucleotides, the CDR3 is TGTGCCAGCAGCTCCTGGACAGGGAGCGAGCAGTACTTC.

CDR3 in amino acids: CASSPRGTFNYGYTF. CDR3 coding DNA: TGTGCCAGCAGCCCAAGAGGGACCTTTAACTATGGCTACACCTTC. The chain combines TRBV7-2 with TRBJ1-2, with D perhaps TRBD1 (5 bases). This CDR3 is 15 amino acids long. Germline V gene sequence: CDR1 SGHTA, CDR2 FQGNSA. Trimming stripped 5 bases from V and 1 base from J, with 14 bases between. The whole variable domain, remainder taken from reference TRBV7-2 and TRBJ1-2, is GAGVSQSPSNKVTEKGKDVELRCDPISGHTALYWYRQSLGQGLEFLIYFQGNSAPDKSGLPSDRFSAERTGGSVSTLTIQRTQQEDSAVYLCASSPRGTFNYGYTFGSGTRLTVV.

The chain has TRBV28 and TRBJ2-1, with D maybe TRBD1 (6 bases). The CDR3 extends over 13 amino acids. Germline CDR1 MDHEN, CDR2 SYDVKM. Trimming took off 7 bases at V and 2 bases at J, with 9 bases between the two ends. This chain's CDR3 is CASTGAPYNEQFF. For the CDR3, the DNA is TGTGCCAGCACAGGGGCCCCCTACAATGAGCAGTTCTTC.

The chain uses TRBV6-1 and TRBJ1-1; no firm D call. The V and J ends lost 6 bases and 6 bases respectively, with 14 bases between them. The CDR3 runs to 13 residues. In germline, CDR1 is MNHNS, CDR2 SASEGT. The CDR3 DNA follows: TGTGCCAGCAGCTCCGACCCCTTCGCTGAAGCTTTCTTT. It yields the protein CASSSDPFAEAFF.

This chain connects TRBV15 to TRBJ1-1; 10 positions match TRBD1. The V gene end was trimmed by 9 bases and the J gene end by 1 base; junction bases not matched to a gene: 5. Germline lookup yields CDR1 LNHNV and CDR2 YYDKDF (reference sequence). The CDR3 consists of 14 residues. The DNA of the CDR3 is TGTGCCACGCAGCGGGACAGGGGGAACACTGAAGCTTTCTTT. Translated, it gives CATQRDRGNTEAFF.

To note about this clone: This sample also contains other DNA sequences that code for the same CDR3. V gene TRBV9 combines with J gene TRBJ2-7, with no clear D. Per germline, CDR1 SGDLS and CDR2 YYNGEE. The CDR3 sequence is 13 residues long. The V gene lost 1 base and the J gene lost 0 bases, with 5 bases spanning the gap. The CDR3 protein is CASSVSPSYEQYF. CDR3 bases: TGTGCCAGCAGCGTATCCCCCTCCTACGAGCAGTACTTC.

The V gene is TRBV7-2, the J gene TRBJ2-3; weak D call: TRBD2 (6 bases). The CDR3 spans 19 residues. V was pared by 3 bases and J by 0 bases, with 22 bases between. Germline V gene sequence: CDR1 SGHTA, CDR2 FQGNSA. CDR3 in DNA: TGTGCCAGCAGCTTTGGGTTCGGAACTAGCAGATCTAGCACAGATACGCAGTATTTT. It encodes CASSFGFGTSRSSTDTQYF.

The chain has TRBV5-1 and TRBJ2-7, with a weak D call TRBD2 (5 bases). Per the germline V gene, CDR1 is SGHRS and CDR2 is YFSETQ. The CDR3 spans 14 residues. Trimming stripped 4 bases from V and 0 bases from J, with 11 bases between. The CDR3 is CASSSNGDSYEQYF. CDR3 sequence (DNA): TGCGCCAGCAGCAGTAACGGGGACTCCTACGAGCAGTACTTC. Together with reference TRBV5-1 and TRBJ2-7, the CDR3 gives the full variable domain: KAGVTQTPRYLIKTRGQQVTLSCSPISGHRSVSWYQQTPGQGLQFLFEYFSETQRNKGNFPGRFSGRQFSNSRSEMNVSTLELGDSALYLCASSSNGDSYEQYFGPGTRLTVT.

This clone turned up a few times. The V gene is TRBV10-3, the J gene TRBJ2-1; 10 bases map to TRBD1. The CDR3 runs 14 residues. Germline V lookup: CDR1 ENHRY, CDR2 SYGVKD. Unmatched junction bases numbered 6, after V lost 6 bases and J lost 7 bases. CDR3 sequence (DNA): TGTGCCATCAGGGGGGACAGGGGAGGGAATGAGCAGTTCTTC. Translation gives CAIRGDRGGNEQFF.

This sequence joins TRBV5-4 and TRBJ2-3, with TRBD1 as a possible D gene (6 bases). The CDR3 runs 16 residues. Trimming shortened V by 0 bases and J by 0 bases, and 11 bases separated the two germline ends. Germline CDR1 SGHNT, CDR2 YYREEE (reference sequence). The CDR3 region has the DNA TGTGCCAGCAGCTTGGGAGGGGGTCTTAGCACAGATACGCAGTATTTT. Protein sequence: CASSLGGGLSTDTQYF.

The chain uses TRBV4-2 and TRBJ2-7; D is ambiguous. The CDR3 contains 12 residues. V lost 4 bases to trimming and J lost 4 bases, with 8 bases between them. CDR1 and CDR2 from the germline V gene are LGHNA and YNFKEQ. The CDR3, as DNA: TGTGCCAGCAGCCGGGTAAGGTACGAGCAGTACTTC. Encoded protein: CASSRVRYEQYF.

The V and J genes are TRBV28 and TRBJ2-7, with 7 bases fitting TRBD1. This CDR3 region has 13 residues. V shed 10 bases and J 3 bases; nucleotides not matched to a gene: 9. Germline V gives CDR1 MDHEN, CDR2 SYDVKM. The CDR3: CATRGTTFYEQYF. The CDR3 nucleotides are TGTGCCACCAGGGGGACAACCTTCTACGAGCAGTACTTC.

The chain couples TRBV28 to TRBJ1-1, with TRBD1 identical over 8 bases. After removal of 4 bases from V and 1 base from J, the junction contained 11 bases not matched to a gene. The CDR3 extends over 17 amino acids. Germline CDR1 reads MDHEN; CDR2 reads SYDVKM. The DNA for the CDR3 is TGTGCCAGCAGTTCACTACGGACAGGGTGGGCGAACACTGAAGCTTTCTTT. Its translation: CASSSLRTGWANTEAFF. Together with reference TRBV28 and TRBJ1-1, the CDR3 gives the full variable domain: DVKVTQSSRYLVKRTGEKVFLECVQDMDHENMFWYRQDPGLGLRLIYFSYDVKMKEKGDIPEGYSVSREKKERFSLILESASTNQTSMYLCASSSLRTGWANTEAFFGQGTRLTVV.

V and J are TRBV2 and TRBJ2-5; no reliable D call. CDR3 length: 13 amino acids. CDR1 SNHLY and CDR2 FYNNEI come from the germline V gene. V lost 5 bases and J 1 base, leaving 8 bases between the germline ends. CDR3 coding DNA: TGTGCCAGCAGTTGGGCAGCCCAAGAGACCCAGTACTTC. Amino acid sequence: CASSWAAQETQYF. The complete variable domain, with remaining parts taken from reference TRBV2 and TRBJ2-5, reads EPEVTQTPSHQVTQMGQEVILRCVPISNHLYFYWYRQILGQKVEFLVSFYNNEISEKSEIFDDQFSVERPDGSNFTLKIRSTKLEDSAMYFCASSWAAQETQYFGPGTRLLVL.